This passage covers 13 T cell receptor beta chains from one sample sequenced in a study of blood T cell repertoires in COVID-19. Sequencing used immunoSEQ multiplex PCR; TCRdb keeps in-frame clones, though not all of them. The sample carries 250,000 to 350,000 clones, about 90% recorded once. The sample was peripheral blood. The receptors here all came from a woman between 50 and 59 years old who had recovered from COVID-19.

This clone was detected a few times. V and J are TRBV4-1 and TRBJ2-2; TRBD2 agrees at 9 bases. The germline V gene has CDR1 MGHRA and CDR2 YSYEKL. This CDR3 has 19 amino acids. Trimming cost V 5 bases and J 1 base; bases outside gene matches: 14. The CDR3 nucleotides are TGCGCCAGCAGCACCCGGATAATAGCGGGAGATAGGAACACCGGGGAGCTGTTTTTT. It translates to CASSTRIIAGDRNTGELFF.

This clone was counted a few times. V and J are TRBV7-9 and TRBJ1-1; a weak D match, TRBD1 (5 bases). Trimming took 1 base from V and 6 from J, leaving 12 bases between them. Germline loops: CDR1 SEHNR, CDR2 FQNEAQ (reference sequence). This CDR3 contains 14 residues. CDR3 in amino acids: CASSLVRQGAEAFF. The CDR3 bases are TGTGCCAGCAGCTTAGTTCGCCAGGGCGCTGAAGCTTTCTTT.

CDR3 sequence reads: CASSRGLAGETQYF. In DNA, the CDR3 is TGTGCCAGCAGCCGAGGACTAGCCGGAGAGACCCAGTACTTC. The chain recombines TRBV5-4 with TRBJ2-5; 8 bases are shared with TRBD2. V was clipped by 4 bases and J by 4 bases; unmatched bases: 6. This CDR3 comprises 14 residues. Germline V gene sequence: CDR1 SGHNT, CDR2 YYREEE (reference sequence).

This clone was seen only a few times. The chain combines TRBV28 with TRBJ1-1; no clear D. Germline assignment: CDR1 MDHEN and CDR2 SYDVKM. The CDR3 is made up of 13 amino acids. The V and J ends lost 8 bases and 0 bases respectively, with 10 bases between them. The CDR3 DNA reads as TGTGCCAGCTGGGAGGCCGTGAACACTGAAGCTTTCTTT. This sequence encodes CASWEAVNTEAFF.

The genes are TRBV7-2 and TRBJ2-5; TRBD1 agrees at 8 bases. Losses at the gene ends were 2 bases for V and 5 bases for J; bases not matched to a gene: 4. CDR1 and CDR2 (germline): SGHTA, FQGNSA. The CDR3 totals 14 residues. The CDR3, as DNA: TGTGCCAGCAGCTTACGCAGGGGGCTCGAGACCCAGTACTTC. Protein: CASSLRRGLETQYF.

This clone was picked up one time. The chain couples TRBV5-1 to TRBJ2-3, with TRBD1 matching over 10 bases. Per germline, CDR1 SGHRS and CDR2 YFSETQ. This CDR3 is built from 15 residues. The junction had 6 bases not matched to a gene; V was cut back by 2 bases and J by 6 bases. CDR3 in DNA: TGCGCCAGCAGCTTAAGGGACAGGGGAGGGGATACGCAGTATTTT. Its protein product is CASSLRDRGGDTQYF.

Remarks on this clone: The junction departs from the called germline gene at one end, perhaps through a read error. The CDR3: CASSVDWTGYNEQFF. As DNA, the CDR3 is TGTGCCAGTAGTGTAGACTGGACGGGATACAATGAGCAGTTCTTC. The rearrangement joins TRBV19 to TRBJ2-1; D is possibly TRBD2 (5 bases). This CDR3 is 15 amino acids long. From germline, CDR1 is LNHDA and CDR2 SQIVND (reference sequence). The variable domain in full, with the rest retrieved from reference TRBV19 and TRBJ2-1, is DGGITQSPKYLFRKEGQNVTLSCEQNLNHDAMYWYRQDPGQGLRLIYYSQIVNDFQKGDIAEGYSVSREKKESFPLTVTSAQKNPTAFYLCASSVDWTGYNEQFFGPGTRLTVL.

There are many counts of this clone. V gene TRBV7-8 combines with J gene TRBJ1-6; D possibly corresponds to TRBD1 (5 bases). This CDR3 is 15 amino acids long. Trimming shortened V by 5 bases and J by 6 bases, and 14 bases separated the two germline ends. Germline CDR1 and CDR2: SGHVS and FQNEAQ. The CDR3, as DNA: TGTGCCAGCAGCCCCAAGGGGCGGACTAATTCACCCCTCCACTTT. This sequence encodes CASSPKGRTNSPLHF.

V and J are TRBV9 and TRBJ2-1; 10 bases map to TRBD1. Germline CDR1 is SGDLS and CDR2 is YYNGEE. Trimming cost V 2 bases and J 4 bases; bases outside gene matches: 3. CDR3 length: 15 amino acids. Written as DNA, the CDR3 is TGTGCCAGCAGCGTCGACAGGGGGCAGTACAATGAGCAGTTCTTC. Its protein is CASSVDRGQYNEQFF.

In this sample, this clone turned up once. The chain couples TRBV6-6 to TRBJ2-1, with TRBD2 identical over 16 bases. CDR1 and CDR2 from the germline V gene are MNHNY and SVGAGI (reference sequence). The V segment lost 5 bases and the J segment 0 bases; nucleotides outside the gene matches: 7. The CDR3 is 19 residues long. The CDR3 nucleotides read TGTGCCAGCAGTCAGGGACTAGCGGGGGGGATAAGCTCCTACAATGAGCAGTTCTTC. Residues: CASSQGLAGGISSYNEQFF.

This clone was detected only a few times. The CDR3 loop reads CASSLLGQGRSYEQYF. CDR3 coding DNA: TGTGCCAGCAGCTTATTGGGACAGGGAAGATCCTACGAGCAGTACTTC. The chain couples TRBV11-1 to TRBJ2-7; the match to TRBD1 covers 9 bases. With V trimmed by 2 bases and J by 1 base, 6 bases remained unmatched. The CDR3 covers 16 residues. Germline V gene sequence: CDR1 SGHAT, CDR2 FQDESV (reference sequence).

V usage is TRBV7-2 and J usage is TRBJ1-2, with no clear D. CDR1 is SGHTA and CDR2 is FQGNSA in the germline V gene. V was shortened by 4 bases and J by 7 bases, with 7 bases between the two germline ends. This CDR3 has 11 amino acids. CDR3 sequence: CASSSTIGYTF. Written as DNA, the CDR3 is TGTGCCAGCAGCTCAACAATTGGCTACACCTTC.

The count of this clone is one. This CDR3 reads CASSPDRVGNQPQHF. CDR3 DNA: TGTGCCAGCAGTCCCGACAGGGTGGGTAATCAGCCCCAGCATTTT. The V and J genes are TRBV28 and TRBJ1-5; 7 positions match TRBD1. The CDR3 runs 15 residues. The junction had 8 bases not matched to a gene; V was cut back by 5 bases and J by 4 bases. Germline V gives CDR1 MDHEN, CDR2 SYDVKM.